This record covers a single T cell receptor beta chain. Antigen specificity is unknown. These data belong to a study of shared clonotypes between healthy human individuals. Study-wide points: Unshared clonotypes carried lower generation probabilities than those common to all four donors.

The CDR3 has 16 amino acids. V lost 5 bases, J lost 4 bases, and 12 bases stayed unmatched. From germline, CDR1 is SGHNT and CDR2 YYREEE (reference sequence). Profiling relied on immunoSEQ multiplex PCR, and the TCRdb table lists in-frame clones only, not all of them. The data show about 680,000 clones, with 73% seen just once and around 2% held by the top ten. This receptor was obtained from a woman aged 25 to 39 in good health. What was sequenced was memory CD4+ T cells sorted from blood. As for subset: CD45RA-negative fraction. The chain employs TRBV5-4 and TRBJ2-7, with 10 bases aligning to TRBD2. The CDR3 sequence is CASRGLASGAGYEQYF. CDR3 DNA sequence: TGTGCCAGCAGGGGACTAGCGAGTGGAGCCGGGTACGAGCAGTACTTC.